These 29 T cell receptor beta chains share one sample of origin, sequenced in a study of vaccination and CD4 T cells after COVID-19. No antigen is known for these receptors. The time point here: late sampling 161 to 241 days after vaccination in a few convalescent patients. Documented treatment: roughly nine-day PBMC culture with coronavirus spike peptide pools or control peptides (ViraFEST assay). The Oncomine TCR Beta short-read assay was applied to DNA of cultured CD4+ T cells. TCRdb reprocessed the PCR reads via MiXCR and lists one record per CDR3 protein. The table records about 16,000 distinct CDR3 sequences, 50% to 65% of them present only once. Sequences were derived from CD4+ T cells from blood, cultured in vitro, sampled about 7 months after SARS-CoV-2 vaccination. The receptors originated from a human donor who had recovered from COVID-19.

The rearrangement joins TRBV20-1 to TRBJ1-2; TRBD1 agrees at 9 bases. With 4 bases clipped from V and 1 base from J, the junction kept 4 bases outside the gene matches. Germline CDR1 is DFQATT and CDR2 is SNEGSKA (reference sequence). This CDR3 has 14 amino acids. CDR3 nucleotide sequence: TGCAGTGCTATGACAGGGGGAGGTAACTATGGCTACACCTTC. It codes for CSAMTGGGNYGYTF.

This clonotype was seen a handful of times. The chain uses TRBV7-9 and TRBJ2-3; D not resolved. Per the germline V gene, CDR1 is SEHNR and CDR2 is FQNEAQ (reference sequence). This CDR3 has 16 residues. The germline V and J ends were trimmed by 0 bases and 1 base, with 11 bases remaining between them. The CDR3 coding sequence is TGTGCCAGCAGCTTAGCTATTGTTGGGGGCACAGATACGCAGTATTTT. This encodes CASSLAIVGGTDTQYF.

The rearrangement uses TRBV20-1 and TRBJ2-2; TRBD1 aligns across 7 bases. With 5 bases clipped from V and 1 base from J, the junction kept 7 bases outside the gene matches. The CDR3 loop spans 15 amino acids. Germline V CDR1 and CDR2: DFQATT, SNEGSKA (reference sequence). CDR3 bases: TGCAGTGCTGATGATCGGGACAGGAACACCGGGGAGCTGTTTTTT. Protein product: CSADDRDRNTGELFF.

The chain has TRBV28 and TRBJ1-1; D possibly corresponds to TRBD1 (5 bases). The V end lost 11 bases, the J end lost 1 base, and 11 bases lay between the germline ends. Germline CDR1 is MDHEN and CDR2 is SYDVKM. The CDR3 spans 12 residues. DNA of the CDR3: TGTGCCTCCCTCGGGGGGAACACTGAAGCTTTCTTT. Translation gives CASLGGNTEAFF.

This clonotype occurred once. This chain joins TRBV7-3 and TRBJ2-1; 8 nucleotides line up with TRBD2. Germline CDR1 is SGHTA and CDR2 is FQGTGA. Unmatched junction bases numbered 9, after V lost 5 bases and J lost 6 bases. CDR3 length: 15 residues. Here the CDR3 DNA reads TGTGCCAGCAGCCAAATAGCGGGGTTCGCCAATGAGCAGTTCTTC. Amino acid sequence: CASSQIAGFANEQFF.

The gene calls are TRBV5-4 and TRBJ2-7, with 10 bases that match TRBD2. This CDR3 has 16 residues. Trimming at V came to 3 bases and at J to 0 bases, leaving 6 bases not matched to a gene. CDR1 is SGHNT, CDR2 YYREEE, per germline (reference sequence). Here the CDR3 reads CASSSWTSGSSYEQYF. The CDR3 DNA follows: TGTGCCAGCAGCTCCTGGACTAGCGGAAGCTCCTACGAGCAGTACTTC.

This rearrangement joins TRBV6-2 or TRBV6-3 to TRBJ2-7; no firm D call. Trimming took 8 bases from V and 6 from J, leaving 17 bases between them. The CDR3 sequence is 13 residues long. Looked up from germline, CDR1 is MNHEY and CDR2 is SVGEGT. For the CDR3, the DNA is TGTGCCAGCGGAATGAGCGATTGGGGCGAGCAGTACTTC. Its translation: CASGMSDWGEQYF.

This clonotype was detected once. The rearrangement joins TRBV7-2 to TRBJ1-5; D is unresolved. V was trimmed by 1 base and J by 5 bases, leaving 12 bases between them. In germline, CDR1 is SGHTA, CDR2 FQGNSA. The CDR3 runs 15 residues. CDR3 in amino acids: CASSLGYYGDQPQHF. The DNA of the CDR3 is TGTGCCAGCAGCTTAGGGTATTACGGGGATCAGCCCCAGCATTTT.

V and J are TRBV6-5 and TRBJ1-2; 11 nucleotides align to TRBD1. Germline-derived CDR1 and CDR2 are MNHEY and SVGAGI. The V gene end was trimmed by 2 bases and the J gene end by 5 bases; junction bases not matched to a gene: 7. The CDR3 is 16 amino acids. CDR3 residues: CASSYARTGGGYGYTF. In DNA, the CDR3 is TGTGCCAGCAGTTACGCACGGACAGGGGGCGGGTATGGCTACACCTTC.

J is TRBJ1-6 and V is TRBV6-5, with a tentative D call TRBD1 (5 bases). This CDR3 is 16 amino acids long. V lost 2 bases and J 9 bases, leaving 17 bases between the germline ends. Germline V gene lookup returns CDR1 MNHEY and CDR2 SVGAGI. The CDR3 reads CASSYTRQGGGSPLHF. The DNA for the CDR3 is TGTGCCAGCAGTTACACTCGTCAGGGTGGGGGTTCACCCCTCCACTTT.

CDR3 in amino acids: CASSGQGASEQFF. Here the CDR3 DNA reads TGTGCCAGTAGTGGACAGGGGGCGAGTGAGCAGTTCTTC. This chain uses TRBV19 with TRBJ2-1, with TRBD1 matching over 11 bases. The CDR3 sequence is 13 residues long. V lost 5 bases and J lost 9; bases outside the gene matches: 3. The V gene's germline CDR1 is LNHDA and CDR2 SQIVND (reference sequence).

V is TRBV28 and J is TRBJ2-5; D tentatively reads TRBD1 or TRBD2 (6 bases each). This CDR3 region has 13 residues. The V end lost 7 bases, the J end lost 2 bases, and 11 bases lay between the germline ends. Germline V gene sequence: CDR1 MDHEN, CDR2 SYDVKM. The CDR3 nucleotides are TGTGCCAGCAACAGGGCGGGACAAGAGACCCAGTACTTC. This encodes CASNRAGQETQYF.

V gene TRBV4-3 combines with J gene TRBJ1-1; TRBD1 is a possible D gene (6 bases). The V end was cut by 3 bases, the J end by 3 bases, with 14 bases between. The CDR3 covers 15 residues. Germline V gene sequence: CDR1 LGHNA, CDR2 YSLEER. DNA for the CDR3: TGCGCCAGCAGCCACATCAGGGGAGAGGACACTGAAGCTTTCTTT. This codes for CASSHIRGEDTEAFF.

The chain has TRBV7-2 and TRBJ2-7; D call uncertain. Germline-derived CDR1 and CDR2 are SGHTA and FQGNSA. The V end lost 1 base, the J end lost 2 bases, and 12 bases lay between the germline ends. CDR3 length equals 15 residues. The CDR3, as DNA: TGTGCCAGCAGCTTAGGCTTGGCGGTAACCTACGAGCAGTACTTC. Amino acids: CASSLGLAVTYEQYF.

The chain recombines TRBV7-2 with TRBJ2-5; the D is unclear. Germline CDR1 and CDR2: SGHTA and FQGNSA. The length of the CDR3 is 16 residues. With 4 bases removed from V and 1 base from J, the gap between germline ends came to 16 bases. Here the CDR3 reads CASSSYAAGFQETQYF. The CDR3 region has the DNA TGTGCCAGCAGCTCCTACGCAGCCGGTTTCCAAGAGACCCAGTACTTC.

The genes are TRBV15 and TRBJ2-7; D remains unclear. V lost 5 bases, J lost 2 bases, and 16 bases lay in between. The CDR3 is 15 amino acids. CDR1 LNHNV and CDR2 YYDKDF come from the germline V gene (reference sequence). The CDR3 sequence is CATSLFRLDTYEQYF. For the CDR3, the DNA is TGTGCCACCAGCTTATTCCGCCTTGATACCTACGAGCAGTACTTC.

V and J are TRBV19 and TRBJ2-5; TRBD1 matches at 10 bases. The CDR3 loop spans 16 amino acids. Germline CDR1 and CDR2: LNHDA and SQIVND (reference sequence). J was trimmed by 3 bases and V by 1 base; bases with no gene match: 5. The CDR3: CASSIGPGTGEETQYF. CDR3 nucleotides: TGTGCCAGTAGTATAGGCCCCGGGACAGGGGAAGAGACCCAGTACTTC.

This chain links TRBV29-1 with TRBJ1-2, with TRBD1 matching 9 bases. Germline V gene sequence: CDR1 SQVTM, CDR2 ANQGSEA. This CDR3 spans 15 amino acids. V trimming: 6 bases; J trimming: 6 bases; junction bases outside the gene matches: 14. CDR3 protein: CSVHQAGTGRDGYTF. The CDR3 bases are TGCAGCGTCCATCAAGCCGGGACAGGGAGAGATGGCTACACCTTC. The whole variable domain, remainder taken from reference TRBV29-1 and TRBJ1-2, is SAVISQKPSRDICQRGTSLTIQCQVDSQVTMMFWYRQQPGQSLTLIATANQGSEATYESGFVIDKFPISRPNLTFSTLTVSNMSPEDSSIYLCSVHQAGTGRDGYTFGSGTRLTVV.

This sequence joins TRBV6-1 and TRBJ1-2; D is ambiguous. Trimming cost V 0 bases and J 2 bases, with 4 bases left between them. CDR3 size: 13 residues. Germline V gives CDR1 MNHNS, CDR2 SASEGT. The CDR3 protein is CASSEANNYGYTF. In DNA, the CDR3 is TGTGCCAGCAGTGAAGCTAACAACTATGGCTACACCTTC.

This clonotype is medium-sized in the sample. This chain links TRBV7-2 with TRBJ2-5; 7 bases are shared with TRBD2. The germline V gene has CDR1 SGHTA and CDR2 FQGNSA. Trimming at V came to 1 base and at J to 5 bases, leaving 10 bases not matched to a gene. CDR3 size: 16 residues. The CDR3 nucleotides read TGTGCCAGCAGCTTAGGGGTTGTCTTCGGGGGGGAGACCCAGTACTTC. Translated, it gives CASSLGVVFGGETQYF.

The sample holds a few counts of this clonotype. J is TRBJ1-2 and V is TRBV21-1. TRBV21-1 is marked as a pseudogene. The CDR3 sequence is 13 residues long. CDR3: CASSKEEAYGYTF. The CDR3 DNA is TGTGCCAGCAGCAAAGAGGAGGCCTATGGCTACACCTTC.

V and J are TRBV19 and TRBJ2-7; 9 bases match TRBD1. CDR1 and CDR2 (germline): LNHDA, SQIVND (reference sequence). There are 16 residues in the CDR3. After removal of 5 bases from V and 5 bases from J, the junction contained 13 bases not matched to a gene. DNA of the CDR3: TGTGCCAGTAGTGGACAGGGGCTTCCCCCAGGGCACGAGCAGTACTTC. Translation: CASSGQGLPPGHEQYF.

This rearrangement joins TRBV6-1 to TRBJ2-1, with TRBD2 matching 12 bases. V lost 2 bases, J lost 6 bases, and 2 bases stayed unmatched. Germline-derived CDR1 and CDR2 are MNHNS and SASEGT. The CDR3 is made up of 15 amino acids. CDR3 nucleotide sequence: TGTGCCAGCAGTGAACTAGCGGGGGGGCCCAATGAGCAGTTCTTC. Translation gives CASSELAGGPNEQFF.

This clonotype was found a few times. The V gene is TRBV7-8, the J gene TRBJ1-1; 9 bases fit TRBD1. CDR1 is SGHVS and CDR2 is FQNEAQ in the germline V gene. This CDR3 has 15 residues. J lost 4 bases, V lost 1 base, and 4 bases had no gene match. The CDR3 here is CASSLVGQGSTEAFF. The CDR3 DNA reads as TGTGCCAGCAGCTTAGTGGGACAGGGCAGCACTGAAGCTTTCTTT.

By proportion, this clonotype is medium-sized. The V call is TRBV11-2, the J call TRBJ1-6; 8 nucleotides line up with TRBD1. Looked up from germline, CDR1 is SGHAT and CDR2 is FQNNGV. The CDR3 spans 16 residues. V was pared by 6 bases and J by 7 bases, with 11 bases of the junction left unmatched. CDR3 sequence (DNA): TGTGCCAGCAGACCTCAGGGGGCAGGGGGCAATTCACCCCTCCACTTT. As protein: CASRPQGAGGNSPLHF.

The rearrangement joins TRBV7-2 to TRBJ2-5, with 10 bases that match TRBD1. The germline gives CDR1 SGHTA, CDR2 FQGNSA. The CDR3 covers 14 residues. The V gene end was trimmed by 5 bases and the J gene end by 4 bases; junction bases not matched to a gene: 4. CDR3 DNA: TGTGCCAGCAGCCGATGGACAGGGGGAGAGACCCAGTACTTC. Translating gives CASSRWTGGETQYF. The full variable domain, completed using reference TRBV7-2 and TRBJ2-5, is GAGVSQSPSNKVTEKGKDVELRCDPISGHTALYWYRQSLGQGLEFLIYFQGNSAPDKSGLPSDRFSAERTGGSVSTLTIQRTQQEDSAVYLCASSRWTGGETQYFGPGTRLLVL.

The chain has TRBV20-1 and TRBJ2-1; 14 bases are shared with TRBD2. Germline-derived CDR1 and CDR2 are DFQATT and SNEGSKA (reference sequence). Trimming at V came to 2 bases and at J to 3 bases, leaving 3 bases not matched to a gene. This CDR3 region has 16 residues. CDR3: CSARSGTSGSYNEQFF. The CDR3 DNA follows: TGCAGTGCTAGATCAGGGACTAGCGGGAGCTACAATGAGCAGTTCTTC.

This clonotype came up a few times. The chain combines TRBV20-1 with TRBJ2-7; D remains unclear. The CDR3 contains 12 residues. The V end was cut by 5 bases, the J end by 2 bases, with 10 bases between. CDR1 is DFQATT and CDR2 is SNEGSKA in the germline V gene (reference sequence). CDR3 sequence (DNA): TGCAGTGCTCGGAAAGGGCCCTACGAGCAGTACTTC. As protein: CSARKGPYEQYF.

This clonotype was counted only a few times. The chain uses TRBV7-2 and TRBJ1-4, with D hard to call. Germline CDR1 is SGHTA and CDR2 is FQGNSA. Trimming stripped 4 bases from V and 8 bases from J, with 11 bases between. CDR3 size: 13 residues. CDR3 protein: CASSSLGSEKLFF. The CDR3 nucleotides are TGTGCCAGCAGCTCTCTGGGGTCAGAAAAACTGTTTTTT.